These 13 T cell receptor beta chains originate from one sample sequenced in a study of CD8+ T cells in alopecia areata (dated by TCRdb to the late 2010s). The time point tag for this specimen amounts to: about 4 weeks on oral tofacitinib. Explained via the paper, the treatment or condition label denotes: oral pan-JAK inhibitor, 5-10 mg twice daily. Lesional scalp punch biopsies and peripheral blood were collected from alopecia areata patients. The library was built by means of the immunoSEQ multiplex PCR assay. RNA was extracted from all samples and reverse transcribed into cDNA as template for TCR sequencing. Held by TCRdb, this immuneACCESS table contains in-frame sequences only and omits some clones. Under half of the omission traces to an unresolved V gene where checked; the cause of the rest is unknown. The sample contains over 15,000 clones, just under 60% of them found a single time. The ten largest clones add up to less than 9.5% of the sample.

Sample: skin, taken at week 4, from a patient treated with tofacitinib. The receptors originated from a human donor with alopecia areata.

The chain uses TRBV30 and TRBJ1-5; D may be TRBD1 (5 bases). This CDR3 region has 14 residues. Germline lookup yields CDR1 GTSNPN and CDR2 SVGIG (reference sequence). The V gene lost 5 bases and the J gene lost 1 base, with 12 bases spanning the gap. CDR3 protein: CAWQGKGSNQPQHF. CDR3 nucleotides: TGTGCCTGGCAGGGTAAGGGAAGCAATCAGCCCCAGCATTTT. The whole variable domain, filled in from reference TRBV30 and TRBJ1-5, reads SQTIHQWPATLVQPVGSPLSLECTVEGTSNPNLYWYRQAAGRGLQLLFYSVGIGQISSEVPQNLSASRPQDRQFILSSKKLLLSDSGFYLCAWQGKGSNQPQHFGDGTRLSIL.

This clone was seen once. The chain couples TRBV4-2 to TRBJ2-1; the match to TRBD1 covers 9 bases. J lost 2 bases, V lost 5 bases, and 4 bases had no gene match. The CDR3 is 15 residues long. Looked up from germline, CDR1 is LGHNA and CDR2 is YNFKEQ. The CDR3 loop is CASSSGQGTYNEQFF. In nucleotides, the CDR3 is TGTGCCAGCAGCTCCGGACAGGGGACCTACAATGAGCAGTTCTTC.

The chain uses TRBV7-2 and TRBJ2-7; 12 nucleotides align to TRBD2. The CDR3 sequence is 18 residues long. The V gene's germline CDR1 is SGHTA and CDR2 FQGNSA. Losses at the gene ends were 1 base for V and 2 bases for J; bases not matched to a gene: 9. Written as DNA, the CDR3 is TGTGCCAGCAGCTTAGGACTAGCGGGGGTATTCACCCCCTACGAGCAGTACTTC. This sequence encodes CASSLGLAGVFTPYEQYF.

CDR3 amino acids: CASSLERQGAVSGNTIYF. CDR3 nucleotides: TGCGCCAGCAGCTTGGAGAGACAGGGGGCAGTCTCTGGAAACACCATATATTTT. The rearrangement uses TRBV5-1 and TRBJ1-3, with 10 bases that match TRBD1. This CDR3 has 18 amino acids. Germline CDR1 reads SGHRS; CDR2 reads YFSETQ. V lost 0 bases, J lost 0 bases, and 6 bases stayed unmatched.

With regard to this clone: Its ends do not fully match the called genes, so a read error is possible. The chain uses TRBV7-2 and TRBJ1-2; D gene ambiguous. The CDR3 runs to 16 residues. From germline, CDR1 is SGHTA and CDR2 FQGNSA. CDR3 coding DNA: TGTGCCAGCAGCTTAGACTTTCAATGGGCAGACTATGGCTACGCCTTC. It encodes CASSLDFQWADYGYAF.

This chain connects TRBV6-1 to TRBJ2-1; D is unclear. The CDR3 length is 14 residues. The V gene's germline CDR1 is MNHNS and CDR2 SASEGT. Trimming cost V 2 bases and J 0 bases, with 5 bases left between them. CDR3 DNA sequence: TGTGCCAGCAGTGAACCGGGCTCCTACAATGAGCAGTTCTTC. It specifies CASSEPGSYNEQFF.

The chain joins TRBV7-3 to TRBJ2-1; 8 bases are a match to TRBD1. The V segment lost 4 bases and the J segment 13 bases; nucleotides outside the gene matches: 9. The CDR3 runs 13 residues. Germline assignment: CDR1 SGHTA and CDR2 FQGTGA. CDR3 residues: CASSSGGRGEQFF. In nucleotides, the CDR3 is TGTGCCAGCAGCTCAGGGGGCCGGGGAGAACAGTTCTTC.

The rearrangement links TRBV7-2 to TRBJ2-1, with 10 bases lining up with TRBD2. This CDR3 comprises 16 residues. CDR1 and CDR2 (germline): SGHTA, FQGNSA. V dropped 5 bases and J dropped 6; count of bases not matched to a gene: 10. The CDR3 DNA follows: TGTGCCAGCAGCCTTAACAGCGGGGGGGGCCTCAATGAGCAGTTCTTC. Translation: CASSLNSGGGLNEQFF.

This clone was counted only a few times. The gene calls are TRBV9 and TRBJ2-5; D call uncertain. Per germline, CDR1 SGDLS and CDR2 YYNGEE. V lost 0 bases, J lost 0 bases, and 6 bases lay in between. The CDR3 sequence is 14 residues long. The CDR3 loop reads CASSVAGYQETQYF. Written as DNA, the CDR3 is TGTGCCAGCAGCGTAGCAGGATACCAAGAGACCCAGTACTTC. Combining the CDR3 with reference TRBV9 and TRBJ2-5 gives the whole variable domain DSGVTQTPKHLITATGQRVTLRCSPRSGDLSVYWYQQSLDQGLQFLIQYYNGEERAKGNILERFSAQQFPDLHSELNLSSLELGDSALYFCASSVAGYQETQYFGPGTRLLVL.

This clone was found a few times. V usage is TRBV6-6 and J usage is TRBJ1-2; D is undetermined. The CDR3 runs 12 residues. V was pared by 8 bases and J by 7 bases, with 14 bases between. The germline gives CDR1 MNHNY, CDR2 SVGAGI (reference sequence). The CDR3 bases are TGTGCCAGCCTCAGGACCGCCTCTGGCTACACCTTC. Encoded protein: CASLRTASGYTF.

The chain carries TRBV6-5 and TRBJ1-1; D gene ambiguous. Trimming left V 5 bases short and J 7 bases short, with 8 bases between. The CDR3 runs to 11 residues. From germline, CDR1 is MNHEY and CDR2 SVGAGI. CDR3: CASSDLGEAFF. CDR3 coding DNA: TGTGCCAGCAGTGACTTGGGTGAAGCTTTCTTT.

There are a few counts of this clone. The DNA of the CDR3 is TGTGCCAGCTCACTTAAACAGGGCTACGAGCAGTACTTC. Translated: CASSLKQGYEQYF. V is TRBV18 and J is TRBJ2-7; a weak D match, TRBD1 (6 bases). The CDR3 runs to 13 residues. The germline V and J ends were trimmed by 4 bases and 3 bases, with 10 bases remaining between them. Germline V gene lookup returns CDR1 KGHSH and CDR2 LQKENI.

The chain couples TRBV7-9 to TRBJ1-4, with 8 bases lining up with TRBD1. V lost 2 bases and J lost 14; bases outside the gene matches: 4. CDR3 length: 12 amino acids. Germline V gene sequence: CDR1 SEHNR, CDR2 FQNEAQ (reference sequence). The chain's CDR3 is CASSLPDRALFF. DNA of the CDR3: TGTGCCAGCAGCTTACCGGACAGGGCTCTGTTTTTT. Looking up the rest from reference TRBV7-9 and TRBJ1-4 gives the full variable domain: DTGVSQNPRHKITKRGQNVTFRCDPISEHNRLYWYRQTLGQGPEFLTYFQNEAQLEKSRLLSDRFSAERPKGSFSTLEIQRTEQGDSAMYLCASSLPDRALFFGSGTQLSVL.